These 28 T cell receptor beta chains were all obtained from the same sample, sequenced in a study of T cell changes during pregnancy in multiple sclerosis. Sequencing was performed with immunoSEQ multiplex PCR; in TCRdb, only in-frame clones are kept and a portion is missing. This table has around 70,000 clones, over 80% appearing once. Source: peripheral blood, taken before pregnancy. These receptor sequences come from a female donor with multiple sclerosis, enrolled in a pregnancy study.

J is TRBJ2-1 and V is TRBV29-1; the match to TRBD1 covers 9 bases. V shed 2 bases and J 5 bases; nucleotides not matched to a gene: 13. CDR1 is SQVTM, CDR2 ANQGSEA, per germline. The CDR3 covers 17 residues. CDR3 region: CSVEWPNRGQPNNEQFF. The CDR3 region has the DNA TGCAGCGTTGAATGGCCGAACAGGGGGCAACCGAACAATGAGCAGTTCTTC.

This clone was seen once. The chain joins TRBV30 to TRBJ2-5; TRBD1 aligns across 7 bases. Trimming removed 4 bases from V and 4 bases from J; junction bases left unmatched: 6. Germline V gene lookup returns CDR1 GTSNPN and CDR2 SVGIG (reference sequence). This CDR3 is built from 13 residues. CDR3 sequence reads: CAWNPGGRETQYF. In nucleotides, the CDR3 is TGTGCCTGGAACCCAGGGGGTAGAGAGACCCAGTACTTC.

The chain couples TRBV10-3 to TRBJ2-7; 7 bases match TRBD2. Germline V CDR1 and CDR2: ENHRY, SYGVKD. The J segment lost 6 bases and the V segment lost 0 bases, leaving 14 bases of the junction unmatched. This CDR3 is built from 17 residues. CDR3 sequence: CAISESRVGGSAGEQYF. The CDR3 DNA reads as TGTGCCATCAGTGAGTCGAGAGTCGGCGGGAGTGCGGGCGAGCAGTACTTC.

This rearrangement joins TRBV4-2 to TRBJ2-1; TRBD2 agrees at 16 bases. The germline gives CDR1 LGHNA, CDR2 YNFKEQ. The J segment lost 7 bases and the V segment lost 3 bases, leaving 15 bases of the junction unmatched. The CDR3 is 20 amino acids. The CDR3 nucleotides are TGTGCCAGCAGCCAGGGTAGGGGACTAGCGGGAGGGCCCTATGGTAATGAGCAGTTCTTC. Its translation is CASSQGRGLAGGPYGNEQFF.

This chain uses TRBV28 with TRBJ2-2, with 9 bases matching TRBD2. Germline-derived CDR1 and CDR2 are MDHEN and SYDVKM. V was clipped by 8 bases and J by 8 bases; unmatched bases: 12. CDR3 length equals 15 residues. The CDR3 nucleotides are TGTGCCAGCGGTCCGGCGGCTAGCGGGAAAGGGGAGCTGTTTTTT. Its protein product is CASGPAASGKGELFF. Full variable domain (remainder filled in from reference TRBV28 and TRBJ2-2): DVKVTQSSRYLVKRTGEKVFLECVQDMDHENMFWYRQDPGLGLRLIYFSYDVKMKEKGDIPEGYSVSREKKERFSLILESASTNQTSMYLCASGPAASGKGELFFGEGSRLTVL.

The rearrangement uses TRBV7-2 and TRBJ2-3, with 7 bases matching TRBD2. The CDR3 is 16 residues long. V dropped 3 bases and J dropped 2; count of bases not matched to a gene: 8. The V gene's germline CDR1 is SGHTA and CDR2 FQGNSA. CDR3 loop: CASSFGRTQLTDTQYF. CDR3 sequence (DNA): TGTGCCAGCAGCTTCGGGAGGACTCAACTCACAGATACGCAGTATTTT.

The chain is built from TRBV7-2 and TRBJ2-2, with D perhaps TRBD1 (5 bases). The CDR3 is 16 amino acids. In germline, CDR1 is SGHTA, CDR2 FQGNSA. Trimming removed 5 bases from V and 4 bases from J, with 17 bases in between. The CDR3 sequence: CASSHWPGKGTGELFF. The CDR3 region has the DNA TGTGCCAGCAGCCACTGGCCAGGGAAGGGCACCGGGGAGCTGTTTTTT.

The chain recombines TRBV21-1 with TRBJ1-5; the listed D gene, TRBD1, was not tested against the DNA. TRBV21-1 is labeled a pseudogene. This CDR3 has 15 residues. The CDR3 region has the DNA TGTGCCAGCAGCAGAGGCGACAGGGGCAATCAGCCCCAGCATTTT. Protein sequence: CASSRGDRGNQPQHF.

The J gene is TRBJ2-5, the V gene TRBV19, with 10 bases that match TRBD2. Unmatched junction bases numbered 8, after V lost 6 bases and J lost 7 bases. Germline V gives CDR1 LNHDA, CDR2 SQIVND (reference sequence). This CDR3 is built from 14 residues. The CDR3 reads CASSPGLAEGTQYF. The CDR3 nucleotides are TGTGCCAGTAGCCCCGGACTAGCGGAGGGGACCCAGTACTTC.

This sequence joins TRBV6-5 and TRBJ1-5, with a weak D call TRBD1 (6 bases). V was clipped by 6 bases and J by 4 bases, with 16 bases between them. CDR1 is MNHEY and CDR2 is SVGAGI in the germline V gene. This CDR3 has 15 residues. CDR3 region: CASRGAGGQNQPQHF. Written as DNA, the CDR3 is TGTGCCAGCAGAGGGGCTGGGGGCCAAAATCAGCCCCAGCATTTT.

The chain recombines TRBV7-9 with TRBJ2-6; D is perhaps TRBD2 (6 bases). The CDR3 has 16 residues. The V gene's germline CDR1 is SEHNR and CDR2 FQNEAQ (reference sequence). Trimming took 8 bases from V and 0 from J, leaving 14 bases between them. The CDR3 spells CASLIAEASGANVLTF. CDR3 DNA sequence: TGTGCCAGCTTGATAGCGGAAGCCTCTGGGGCCAACGTCCTGACTTTC.

The chain combines TRBV7-2 with TRBJ2-1, with 12 bases lining up with TRBD2. The J segment lost 8 bases and the V segment lost 5 bases, leaving 13 bases of the junction unmatched. The CDR3 covers 17 residues. Germline V lookup: CDR1 SGHTA, CDR2 FQGNSA. CDR3 residues: CASSGTARLAGDHEQFF. The CDR3 DNA sequence: TGTGCCAGCAGCGGGACGGCGAGACTAGCGGGAGACCATGAGCAGTTCTTC.

CDR3 coding DNA: TGTGCCAGCAGCAGAGGGACTAGCGGGAGCCATGAGCAGTTCTTC. It yields the protein CASSRGTSGSHEQFF. The rearrangement uses TRBV7-3 and TRBJ2-1; 14 bases are a match to TRBD2. In germline, CDR1 is SGHTA, CDR2 FQGTGA. Trimming removed 5 bases from V and 8 bases from J; junction bases left unmatched: 5. The CDR3 spans 15 residues.

The CDR3, as DNA: TGTGCCAGCAGCTTAGGTTGGCGGCTCCCGCCCGATGGCTACACCTTC. Translation: CASSLGWRLPPDGYTF. The V call is TRBV7-6, the J call TRBJ1-2; D is unresolved. This CDR3 is 16 amino acids long. V shed 1 base and J shed 6 bases, with 18 bases lying between them. Per germline, CDR1 SGHVS and CDR2 FNYEAQ.

The gene calls are TRBV19 and TRBJ2-7; 7 bases are a match to TRBD1. The ends lost 7 bases at V and 5 bases at J; junction bases unmatched: 14. Germline CDR1 reads LNHDA; CDR2 reads SQIVND (reference sequence). The CDR3 spans 15 residues. For the CDR3, the DNA is TGTGCCAGTACCCCCACCCCGGGACAGCAAAACGAGCAGTACTTC. Translation: CASTPTPGQQNEQYF.

The chain is built from TRBV29-1 and TRBJ2-3; D gene unclear. Per germline, CDR1 SQVTM and CDR2 ANQGSEA. Trimming removed 1 base from V and 5 bases from J, with 13 bases in between. The CDR3 consists of 14 residues. CDR3 coding DNA: TGCAGCGTTGAAGGAGCACTCCCTGAAGATACGCAGTATTTT. Amino acid sequence: CSVEGALPEDTQYF.

J is TRBJ2-1 and V is TRBV7-2, with D perhaps matching TRBD2 (5 bases). Looked up from germline, CDR1 is SGHTA and CDR2 is FQGNSA. The CDR3 is 13 amino acids. V was shortened by 3 bases and J by 2 bases, with 5 bases between the two germline ends. The CDR3 region is CASSFGTYNEQFF. The CDR3 coding sequence is TGTGCCAGCAGCTTCGGGACCTACAATGAGCAGTTCTTC.

CDR3 amino acids: CASSLAGGRTDTQYF. The CDR3 DNA follows: TGTGCCAGCAGCTTAGCGGGAGGGCGCACAGATACGCAGTATTTT. The chain links TRBV5-4 to TRBJ2-3; 10 bases align to TRBD2. This CDR3 is built from 15 residues. Per germline, CDR1 SGHNT and CDR2 YYREEE (reference sequence). Germline trimming cut 2 bases from V and 1 base from J; bases unmatched to any gene: 1.

The rearrangement links TRBV9 to TRBJ1-5, with D possibly being TRBD1 (5 bases). V dropped 3 bases and J dropped 9 bases, with 13 bases sitting between them. The CDR3 is made up of 13 amino acids. The germline V gene has CDR1 SGDLS and CDR2 YYNGEE. The CDR3 DNA sequence: TGTGCCAGCAGCGACGGACAAGCCAGGCCCCAGCATTTT. This encodes CASSDGQARPQHF. Full variable domain (remainder filled in from reference TRBV9 and TRBJ1-5): DSGVTQTPKHLITATGQRVTLRCSPRSGDLSVYWYQQSLDQGLQFLIQYYNGEERAKGNILERFSAQQFPDLHSELNLSSLELGDSALYFCASSDGQARPQHFGDGTRLSIL.

The chain joins TRBV7-6 to TRBJ1-4; possibly TRBD1 for D (5 bases). Looked up from germline, CDR1 is SGHVS and CDR2 is FNYEAQ. Trimming pared 2 bases from V and 3 bases from J, leaving 7 bases between. The CDR3 consists of 14 residues. The CDR3 here is CASSLRQSNEKLFF. Here the CDR3 DNA reads TGTGCCAGCAGCTTAAGACAGTCTAATGAAAAACTGTTTTTT.

V gene TRBV11-3 combines with J gene TRBJ2-3; 11 bases are shared with TRBD2. This CDR3 spans 20 amino acids. The V segment lost 1 base and the J segment 0 bases; nucleotides outside the gene matches: 12. Germline V gene sequence: CDR1 SGHNT, CDR2 YENEEA. DNA of the CDR3: TGTGCCAGCAGCTTAGCCCACGGCACTAGCGGGGGAGGGAGCACAGATACGCAGTATTTT. The encoded protein is CASSLAHGTSGGGSTDTQYF.

The chain has TRBV6-4 and TRBJ2-7; 7 bases agree with TRBD1. V lost 6 bases to trimming and J lost 7 bases; unmatched junction nucleotides: 12. Germline V gene lookup returns CDR1 MRHNA and CDR2 SNTAGT. This CDR3 comprises 14 residues. CDR3 sequence: CASSPETGTGEQYF. The CDR3 DNA reads TGTGCCAGCAGCCCAGAGACAGGGACGGGTGAGCAGTACTTC.

The V and J genes are TRBV5-5 and TRBJ2-4; TRBD1 matches at 7 bases. This CDR3 contains 17 residues. V lost 4 bases, J lost 0 bases, and 10 bases stayed unmatched. The V gene's germline CDR1 is SGHKS and CDR2 YYEKEE (reference sequence). CDR3 in amino acids: CASSPLRQGLAKNIQYF. CDR3 DNA sequence: TGTGCCAGCAGCCCCCTCCGACAGGGCCTAGCCAAAAACATTCAGTACTTC.

The chain uses TRBV4-2 and TRBJ1-2; tentatively, D is TRBD1 (6 bases). V lost 3 bases to trimming and J lost 5 bases, with 10 bases between them. The CDR3 covers 13 residues. CDR1 and CDR2 (germline): LGHNA, YNFKEQ. The CDR3: CASSQTGTYGYTF. CDR3 bases: TGTGCCAGCAGCCAGACCGGGACATATGGCTACACCTTC.

The rearrangement links TRBV7-9 to TRBJ2-7; 7 bases line up with TRBD2. In germline, CDR1 is SEHNR, CDR2 FQNEAQ (reference sequence). Trimming took 0 bases from V and 3 from J; bases not matched to a gene: 8. This CDR3 is built from 16 residues. This chain's CDR3 is CASSLAVAGAYYEQYF. The CDR3 bases are TGTGCCAGCAGCTTAGCTGTGGCGGGAGCCTACTACGAGCAGTACTTC.

This chain links TRBV28 with TRBJ2-6; 7 bases fit TRBD2. The germline V gene has CDR1 MDHEN and CDR2 SYDVKM. The CDR3 runs 17 residues. Losses at the gene ends were 3 bases for V and 3 bases for J; bases not matched to a gene: 8. CDR3 sequence: CASSFRGGRGGANVLTF. The CDR3 bases are TGTGCCAGCAGTTTTCGGGGAGGGAGGGGTGGGGCCAACGTCCTGACTTTC.

The chain uses TRBV4-3 and TRBJ2-3, with D unclear. The CDR3 extends over 12 amino acids. Germline-derived CDR1 and CDR2 are LGHNA and YSLEER. Deletions cut 4 bases from V and 3 bases from J, with 5 bases between. The CDR3 protein is CASSLGTDTQYF. The CDR3 DNA follows: TGCGCCAGCAGCCTCGGGACAGATACGCAGTATTTT.

V usage is TRBV30 and J usage is TRBJ1-1; 8 bases are a match to TRBD1. The V and J ends lost 3 bases and 1 base, in that order; junction bases with no gene match: 7. The CDR3 is made up of 15 amino acids. Per the germline V gene, CDR1 is GTSNPN and CDR2 is SVGIG (reference sequence). CDR3 loop: CAWSLGQVKNTEAFF. Here the CDR3 DNA reads TGTGCCTGGAGCTTGGGACAGGTGAAGAACACTGAAGCTTTCTTT.